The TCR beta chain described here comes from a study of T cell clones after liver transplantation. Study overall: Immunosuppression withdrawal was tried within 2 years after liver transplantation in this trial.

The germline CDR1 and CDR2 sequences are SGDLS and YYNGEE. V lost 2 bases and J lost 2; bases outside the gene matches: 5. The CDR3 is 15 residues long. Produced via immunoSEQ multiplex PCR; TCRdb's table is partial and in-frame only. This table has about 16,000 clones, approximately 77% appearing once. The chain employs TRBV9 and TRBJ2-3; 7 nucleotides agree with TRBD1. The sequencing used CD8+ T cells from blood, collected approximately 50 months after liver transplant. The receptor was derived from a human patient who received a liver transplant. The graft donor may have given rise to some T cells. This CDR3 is CASSVSGQTTDTQYF. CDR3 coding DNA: TGTGCCAGCAGCGTCTCGGGACAGACCACAGATACGCAGTATTTT.